The T cell receptor (beta chain) under discussion was sequenced for a study of T cells in Graves' hyperthyroidism and ophthalmopathy. Background on the study: Peripheral blood was obtained at initial diagnosis, preceding any treatment. Whole-study findings and limits: Classification by a 13 V-J model distinguished ophthalmopathy from stable hyperthyroidism.

Regions amplified from RNA transcripts were the TCR beta CDR3 regions. First-round RT-PCR of the TCR CDR3 relied on the HTBI primer set. TCRdb passed the multiplex PCR reads through MiXCR, listing each CDR3 protein once. Among hundreds of thousands of distinct CDR3 sequences, 20% were seen once, and the ten largest hold over 45%. This clonotype appeared a few times. No antigen is known for it. Clinical Activity Scores of at least 3, NOSPECS grades of at least 4 and durations under 3 months characterized ophthalmopathy patients. Cells are PBMCs isolated from roughly 9.3 ml of fresh blood. The material sequenced was blood. The TCR comes from a man aged 40-50 years with Graves' ophthalmopathy.

This CDR3 reads CASSLNGGRSGDTQYF. CDR3 coding DNA: TGTGCCAGCAGCTTAAACGGAGGTCGGAGCGGAGATACGCAGTATTTT. V is TRBV7-3 and J is TRBJ2-3; tentatively, D is TRBD2 (5 bases). The CDR3 extends over 16 amino acids. Trimming removed 1 base at V and 5 bases at J, with 16 bases between. Germline CDR1 and CDR2: SGHTA and FQGTGA.